Below are 10 T cell receptor beta chains sequenced from a single sample in a study of T cell repertoires in cytomegalovirus infection. Antigen specificity for these receptors is unknown. TCRdb processed the reads anew with MiXCR; each CDR3 protein has one entry. The sample has hundreds of thousands of distinct CDR3 sequences, approximately 42% seen once. Source: cultured PBMCs, taken from culture after CMV antigen stimulation. These receptors were collected from a human donor in good health (CMV status not recorded). Some clones in this sample may be carry-over from other donors' samples.

The CDR3 here is CSAKGQYEQYF. CDR3 nucleotides: TGCAGTGCTAAAGGGCAGTACGAGCAGTACTTC. The rearrangement links TRBV20-1 to TRBJ2-7, with D unclear. Germline lookup yields CDR1 DFQATT and CDR2 SNEGSKA (reference sequence). The CDR3 extends over 11 amino acids. V lost 4 bases and J lost 4, with 8 bases in between.

The chain employs TRBV11-2 and TRBJ2-1; 7 bases match TRBD1. Trimming removed 5 bases from V and 7 bases from J; junction bases left unmatched: 8. CDR1 and CDR2 (germline): SGHAT, FQNNGV. The CDR3 totals 14 residues. The CDR3 is CASSAATGANEQFF. The CDR3 bases are TGTGCCAGCAGCGCCGCAACAGGGGCAAATGAGCAGTTCTTC.

V usage is TRBV6-1 and J usage is TRBJ1-5; 7 bases agree with TRBD1. CDR1 and CDR2 from the germline V gene are MNHNS and SASEGT. The CDR3 covers 17 residues. With 0 bases clipped from V and 4 bases from J, the junction kept 9 bases outside the gene matches. Written as DNA, the CDR3 is TGTGCCAGCAGTGAAGCCATCCAGGGGGGCCCAAATCAGCCCCAGCATTTT. Translated: CASSEAIQGGPNQPQHF.

This clonotype was counted only a few times. The chain is built from TRBV7-2 and TRBJ2-1, with 10 bases that match TRBD2. The germline CDR1 and CDR2 sequences are SGHTA and FQGNSA. The CDR3 extends over 20 amino acids. The V and J ends lost 5 bases and 2 bases, in that order; junction bases with no gene match: 18. In DNA form, the CDR3 reads TGTGCCAGCAGCCCGATATCGAGCGGGAGGGCCTGGGCCCCCTACAATGAGCAGTTCTTC. Residues: CASSPISSGRAWAPYNEQFF. Drawing the rest from reference TRBV7-2 and TRBJ2-1, the complete variable domain is GAGVSQSPSNKVTEKGKDVELRCDPISGHTALYWYRQSLGQGLEFLIYFQGNSAPDKSGLPSDRFSAERTGGSVSTLTIQRTQQEDSAVYLCASSPISSGRAWAPYNEQFFGPGTRLTVL.

This clonotype came up a few times. This chain uses TRBV11-2 with TRBJ2-7; D possibly corresponds to TRBD1 (5 bases). CDR1 is SGHAT and CDR2 is FQNNGV in the germline V gene. Deletions cut 3 bases from V and 2 bases from J, with 11 bases between. CDR3 size: 14 residues. The CDR3 DNA sequence: TGTGCCAGCAGCTTCTCAAGGGGCACCTACGAGCAGTACTTC. Protein product: CASSFSRGTYEQYF. Full variable domain (missing parts from reference TRBV11-2 and TRBJ2-7): EAGVAQSPRYKIIEKRQSVAFWCNPISGHATLYWYQQILGQGPKLLIQFQNNGVVDDSQLPKDRFSAERLKGVDSTLKIQPAKLEDSAVYLCASSFSRGTYEQYFGPGTRLTVT.

This clonotype was seen only a few times. The V call is TRBV12-3 or TRBV12-4, the J call TRBJ2-7; 8 positions match TRBD2. The CDR3 runs to 15 residues. V lost 3 bases and J lost 2; bases outside the gene matches: 6. In DNA form, the CDR3 reads TGTGCCAGCAGTTTGACGCTAGCGGGTACCTACGAGCAGTACTTC. It translates to CASSLTLAGTYEQYF.

The rearrangement uses TRBV19 and TRBJ1-2, with a weak D call TRBD1 (5 bases). This CDR3 region has 14 residues. With 5 bases removed from V and 3 bases from J, the gap between germline ends came to 13 bases. Germline CDR1 and CDR2: LNHDA and SQIVND (reference sequence). CDR3 protein: CASSVGTGYYGYTF. CDR3 DNA sequence: TGTGCCAGTAGTGTCGGAACAGGCTACTATGGCTACACCTTC.

This clonotype turned up a few times. This chain links TRBV6-5 with TRBJ2-1; 8 bases align to TRBD2. The CDR3 runs 16 residues. Germline V gene data show CDR1 as MNHEY and CDR2 as SVGAGI. J was trimmed by 7 bases and V by 2 bases; bases with no gene match: 10. The CDR3 loop reads CASSYTAEVAGNEQFF. The CDR3 DNA is TGTGCCAGCAGTTACACTGCCGAGGTAGCGGGAAATGAGCAGTTCTTC.

This clonotype was found a few times. The chain recombines TRBV7-2 with TRBJ2-1; D may be TRBD2 (6 bases). This CDR3 contains 15 residues. V was trimmed by 3 bases and J by 10 bases, leaving 19 bases between them. Germline CDR1 and CDR2: SGHTA and FQGNSA. The CDR3 coding sequence is TGTGCCAGCAGCTTTAAACCGGATAATGGGAGGGAGCAGTTCTTC. Protein product: CASSFKPDNGREQFF.

The chain combines TRBV4-1 with TRBJ2-3; 7 bases are shared with TRBD2. Per the germline V gene, CDR1 is MGHRA and CDR2 is YSYEKL. The CDR3 spans 17 residues. The ends lost 3 bases at V and 1 base at J; junction bases unmatched: 10. The CDR3 DNA is TGCGCCAGCAGCCACCCCATAGCGGGCCGACGCACAGATACGCAGTATTTT. This translates into CASSHPIAGRRTDTQYF.